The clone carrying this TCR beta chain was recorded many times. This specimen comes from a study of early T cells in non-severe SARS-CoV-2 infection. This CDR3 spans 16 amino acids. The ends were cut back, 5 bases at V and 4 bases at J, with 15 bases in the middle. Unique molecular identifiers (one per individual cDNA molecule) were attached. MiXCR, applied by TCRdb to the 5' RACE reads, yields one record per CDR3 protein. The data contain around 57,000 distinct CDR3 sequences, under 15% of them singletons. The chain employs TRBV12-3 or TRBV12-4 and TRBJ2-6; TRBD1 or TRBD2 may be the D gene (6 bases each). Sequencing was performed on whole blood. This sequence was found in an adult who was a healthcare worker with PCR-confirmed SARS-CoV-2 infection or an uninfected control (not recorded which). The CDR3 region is CASSPEGGRGANVLTF. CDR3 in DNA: TGTGCCAGCAGTCCCGAGGGGGGTCGAGGGGCCAACGTCCTGACTTTC.